Here is one T cell receptor beta chain with its context. Its specificity is unknown. TCRdb's copy holds only in-frame clones and misses some; the assay was immunoSEQ multiplex PCR. The table lists 150,000 to 200,000 clones, 90% to 95% of them singletons. These data come from a study of T cell responses to AZD1222 COVID-19 vaccine. Study-wide background: Second doses at about 4 or about 12 weeks were pooled.

This CDR3 has 14 residues. Germline V gene sequence: CDR1 SGHRS, CDR2 YFSETQ. Trimming took 0 bases from V and 2 from J, leaving 8 bases between them. Study findings and constraints: Without day 14 samples, only post-peak T cell repertoires were studied. Seropositivity was recorded at baseline in only 6 or 7 AZD1222 recipients.

This chain uses TRBV5-1 with TRBJ1-2; no clear D. This material consisted of peripheral blood, taken on day 0 of AZD1222 vaccination. The clonotype was recovered from an adult in good health. CDR3 sequence reads: CASSLGDINYGYTF. The CDR3 DNA sequence: TGCGCCAGCAGCTTGGGCGATATCAACTATGGCTACACCTTC.